Detailed here is one T cell receptor beta chain. Antigen unknown. The data were obtained in a study of T cell repertoires in cytomegalovirus infection. The CDR3 totals 15 residues. Germline V gene data show CDR1 as SGHRS and CDR2 as YFSETQ. Between the trimmed V and J ends, which lost 1 base and 0 bases, there was a span of 9 bases. TCRdb reprocessed the reads via MiXCR and lists one record per CDR3 protein. The sample lists approximately 910,000 distinct CDR3 sequences, roughly 31% occurring once. The chain joins TRBV5-1 to TRBJ2-3; D ambiguous. The starting material was cultured CD8+ T cells from PBMCs, obtained from culture after CMV antigen stimulation. This sequence was found in a human donor in good health (CMV status not recorded). Some clones in this sample may be carry-over from other donors' samples. The CDR3 here is CASSLLSLSTDTQYF. The CDR3 coding sequence is TGCGCCAGCAGCTTGCTCTCCCTGAGCACAGATACGCAGTATTTT.